This T cell receptor beta chain came from a study of blood T cells in healthy people across ages. V lost 6 bases to trimming and J lost 10 bases, with 13 bases between them. The CDR3 is 11 amino acids. Germline lookup yields CDR1 ENHRY and CDR2 SYGVKD. Primed by a sample-barcoded 5' primer and a J-beta primer mix, a second PCR proceeded for about 6 to 11 cycles. TCRdb called the 5' RACE reads again in MiXCR, with one record for every CDR3 protein. The sample carries roughly 680,000 distinct CDR3 sequences, around 52% recorded once. Comment on this clonotype: A much larger clone differs from this one at a single base, so this may be a read error.

Sequenced material: blood. J is TRBJ2-7 and V is TRBV10-3, with D tentatively TRBD1 (5 bases). This sequence originates from an elderly woman in good health. Here the CDR3 DNA reads TGTGCCATCAGAAGCAGGGTAGGACAGTACTTC. This codes for CAIRSRVGQYF.